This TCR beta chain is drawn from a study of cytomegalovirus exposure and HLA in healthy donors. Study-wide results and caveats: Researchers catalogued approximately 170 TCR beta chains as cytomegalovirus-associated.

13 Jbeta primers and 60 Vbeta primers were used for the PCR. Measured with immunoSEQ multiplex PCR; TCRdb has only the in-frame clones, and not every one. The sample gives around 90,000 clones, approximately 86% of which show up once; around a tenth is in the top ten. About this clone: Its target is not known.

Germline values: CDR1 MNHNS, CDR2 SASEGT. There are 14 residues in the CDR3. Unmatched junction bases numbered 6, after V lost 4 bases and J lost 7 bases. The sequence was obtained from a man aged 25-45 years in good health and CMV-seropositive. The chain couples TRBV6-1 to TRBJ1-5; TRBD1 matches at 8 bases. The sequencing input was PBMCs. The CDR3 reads CASSGVRGRQPQHF. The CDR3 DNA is TGTGCCAGCAGTGGGGTCAGGGGGCGACAGCCCCAGCATTTT.